This T cell receptor (beta chain) appears in the sequencing data of a study of blood T cell repertoires in COVID-19. In the study overall: COVID-19 samples collected from the United States, Italy and Spain covered acute and convalescent phases. T cells, B-cell-depleted T cells, or PBMCs supplied cDNA or gDNA.

In the study's own analysis: By means of reference gene primer amplification, nucleated cell counts were estimated. Some clones are missing from TCRdb's copy, which holds only in-frame ones; the method was immunoSEQ multiplex PCR. From that table come the V and J calls and clone size; the DNA was used to work out D and trimming. The repertoire has 200,000 or so clones, 79% of them found once; the top ten carry 17%. V gave up 2 bases and J gave up 11 bases, with 23 bases separating them. The CDR3 has 16 residues. Germline assignment: CDR1 ENHRY and CDR2 SYGVKD. The V gene is TRBV10-3, the J gene TRBJ2-3; weak D call: TRBD2 (7 bases). Sequencing input: peripheral blood. The receptor was derived from a man aged 60 to 75 with active or convalescent COVID-19. CDR3: CAISEPGHPKRDGQYF. CDR3 in DNA: TGTGCCATCAGTGAGCCGGGACACCCCAAGCGGGACGGGCAGTATTTT.